The next 24 T cell receptor beta chains were all read from a single sample in a study of blood T cell repertoires in COVID-19 (TCRdb year 2020). Library prep was done by the immunoSEQ multiplex PCR assay. TCRdb mirrors the immuneACCESS table, restricted to in-frame sequences. Some clones are absent from its copies; in checked studies, under half trace to an unresolved V gene, and the reason for the others is unknown. The sample table records over 90,000 clones; around four fifths of these occur just once. Of the sample, approximately 9.9% falls within the top ten clones. Sequencing input: peripheral blood. The receptors come from a man aged 55 to 70 with active or convalescent COVID-19.

The chain uses TRBV7-6 and TRBJ2-5; tentative D call: TRBD1 (7 bases). Trimming removed 5 bases from V and 4 bases from J, with 17 bases in between. Germline CDR1 is SGHVS and CDR2 is FNYEAQ. There are 15 residues in the CDR3. The CDR3 sequence: CASSGTGVGGETQYF. The CDR3 DNA reads TGTGCCAGCAGCGGAACAGGGGTGGGGGGAGAGACCCAGTACTTC.

The rearrangement uses TRBV30 and TRBJ1-2; tentatively, D is TRBD1 (6 bases). The CDR3 runs 15 residues. Trimming took 2 bases from V and 4 from J, leaving 17 bases between them. Germline V CDR1 and CDR2: GTSNPN, SVGIG (reference sequence). CDR3 residues: CAWSLQGRKRYGYTF. The CDR3 nucleotides are TGTGCCTGGAGTTTACAGGGAAGAAAGCGCTATGGCTACACCTTC. Full variable domain (remainder filled in from reference TRBV30 and TRBJ1-2): SQTIHQWPATLVQPVGSPLSLECTVEGTSNPNLYWYRQAAGRGLQLLFYSVGIGQISSEVPQNLSASRPQDRQFILSSKKLLLSDSGFYLCAWSLQGRKRYGYTFGSGTRLTVV.

This clone was picked up one time. Because the CDR3's place on the DNA is in doubt, the DNA is left out and the CDR3 is given as listed by TCRdb. The chain is built from TRBV5-5 and TRBJ2-6; the table names TRBD2, a call not compared with the DNA. The CDR3 region is 15 residues in length, termini included. CDR1 SGHKS and CDR2 YYEKEE come from the germline V gene (reference sequence). This CDR3 is CASSSSGYGANVLTF.

The gene calls are TRBV2 and TRBJ1-6; the D is unclear. CDR3 length: 14 amino acids. Trimming removed 4 bases from V and 3 bases from J, with 7 bases in between. Germline V gene sequence: CDR1 SNHLY, CDR2 FYNNEI. The chain's CDR3 is CASSVGGYNSPLHF. CDR3 nucleotide sequence: TGTGCCAGCAGTGTCGGAGGCTATAATTCACCCCTCCACTTT.

This rearrangement joins TRBV7-9 to TRBJ2-1, with D tentatively TRBD2 (5 bases). There are 14 residues in the CDR3. Germline V CDR1 and CDR2: SEHNR, FQNEAQ (reference sequence). Trimming stripped 1 base from V and 9 bases from J, with 13 bases between. DNA for the CDR3: TGTGCCAGCAGCTTAGGGACTCCTAATGGTGAGCAGTTCTTC. Translating gives CASSLGTPNGEQFF.

The chain couples TRBV19 to TRBJ1-2, with D unresolved. Germline V gives CDR1 LNHDA, CDR2 SQIVND (reference sequence). Between the trimmed V and J ends, which lost 9 bases and 3 bases, there was a span of 17 bases. The CDR3 runs 14 residues. CDR3: CASYSTTGDYGYTF. The DNA for the CDR3 is TGTGCCAGCTATAGTACAACCGGGGACTATGGCTACACCTTC.

This clone has only a few counts. The gene calls are TRBV4-3 and TRBJ1-2; no definite D call. The CDR3 covers 14 residues. The V gene's germline CDR1 is LGHNA and CDR2 YSLEER. The V end was cut by 0 bases, the J end by 8 bases, with 13 bases between. The CDR3 protein is CASSQDSGIGGYTF. CDR3 bases: TGCGCCAGCAGCCAAGATTCGGGGATCGGGGGCTACACCTTC.

This clone appeared a single time. This chain joins TRBV28 and TRBJ2-1; D possibly corresponds to TRBD2 (6 bases). Trimming took off 5 bases at V and 0 bases at J, with 17 bases between the two ends. The CDR3 has 17 amino acids. From germline, CDR1 is MDHEN and CDR2 SYDVKM. The CDR3 region is CASSPLLALSSYNEQFF. The CDR3 DNA reads TGTGCCAGCAGTCCCCTCCTAGCGTTAAGCTCCTACAATGAGCAGTTCTTC.

The rearrangement links TRBV30 to TRBJ1-4, with D perhaps matching TRBD1 (5 bases). CDR1 is GTSNPN and CDR2 is SVGIG in the germline V gene (reference sequence). Trimming took off 2 bases at V and 3 bases at J, with 10 bases between the two ends. The length of the CDR3 is 14 residues. CDR3 sequence: CAWSQTVANEKLFF. CDR3 bases: TGTGCCTGGAGTCAGACAGTCGCTAATGAAAAACTGTTTTTT.

This chain uses TRBV28 with TRBJ2-7; tentative D call: TRBD2 (5 bases). In germline, CDR1 is MDHEN, CDR2 SYDVKM. The CDR3 covers 11 residues. Trimming pared 5 bases from V and 9 bases from J, leaving 11 bases between. CDR3 amino acids: CASSAGLGQYF. For the CDR3, the DNA is TGTGCCAGCAGTGCCGGACTTGGGCAGTACTTC.

The chain joins TRBV7-9 to TRBJ2-3; D ambiguous. The CDR3 is 14 amino acids. Germline V gene data show CDR1 as SEHNR and CDR2 as FQNEAQ (reference sequence). Trimming left V 1 base short and J 5 bases short, with 10 bases between. The CDR3 region has the DNA TGTGCCAGCAGCTTAGGACGGAGTGTAGATACGCAGTATTTT. Translation gives CASSLGRSVDTQYF.

The rearrangement joins TRBV30 to TRBJ2-2; D is possibly TRBD1 (5 bases). The V gene's germline CDR1 is GTSNPN and CDR2 SVGIG (reference sequence). This CDR3 has 14 amino acids. V was pared by 3 bases and J by 1 base, with 9 bases between. CDR3 sequence (DNA): TGTGCCTGGAGCTGGACACTGAACACCGGGGAGCTGTTTTTT. Its translation: CAWSWTLNTGELFF.

This sequence joins TRBV30 and TRBJ2-1; the match to TRBD2 covers 8 bases. The CDR3 covers 18 residues. The V and J ends lost 4 bases and 8 bases, in that order; junction bases with no gene match: 22. CDR1 GTSNPN and CDR2 SVGIG come from the germline V gene (reference sequence). This CDR3 is CAWKDTGGPYVEGDEQFF. The CDR3 DNA reads TGTGCCTGGAAAGATACGGGAGGGCCGTATGTTGAGGGGGATGAGCAGTTCTTC.

The chain recombines TRBV3-1 (or the pseudogene TRBV3-2) with TRBJ2-1, with D maybe TRBD1 (6 bases). The ends were cut back, 5 bases at V and 10 bases at J, with 12 bases in the middle. Germline CDR1 is LGHDT and CDR2 is YNNKEL (reference sequence). The CDR3 consists of 12 residues. The DNA of the CDR3 is TGTGCCAGCAGCTATCCGGACAGCGAGCAGTTCTTC. As protein: CASSYPDSEQFF.

The chain carries TRBV11-3 and TRBJ2-1; D uncertain. The ends were cut back, 5 bases at V and 1 base at J, with 12 bases in the middle. The CDR3 runs 15 residues. Germline CDR1 and CDR2: SGHNT and YENEEA. The CDR3, as DNA: TGTGCCAGCAGCACGCAGACGGGTTCCTACAATGAGCAGTTCTTC. Encoded protein: CASSTQTGSYNEQFF.

V is TRBV5-6 and J is TRBJ1-5; 7 bases fit TRBD1. This CDR3 region has 16 residues. Trimming took 1 base from V and 3 from J; bases not matched to a gene: 7. Germline CDR1 reads SGHDT; CDR2 reads YYEEEE. The CDR3: CASSLFSGTVNQPQHF. CDR3 nucleotides: TGTGCCAGCAGCTTGTTTAGCGGGACAGTCAATCAGCCCCAGCATTTT. Complete variable domain (other parts from reference TRBV5-6 and TRBJ1-5): DAGVTQSPTHLIKTRGQQVTLRCSPKSGHDTVSWYQQALGQGPQFIFQYYEEEERQRGNFPDRFSGHQFPNYSSELNVNALLLGDSALYLCASSLFSGTVNQPQHFGDGTRLSIL.

This rearrangement joins TRBV6-5 to TRBJ1-6, with 7 bases lining up with TRBD1. CDR1 MNHEY and CDR2 SVGAGI come from the germline V gene. V lost 7 bases and J lost 0; bases outside the gene matches: 3. The CDR3 runs 15 residues. The CDR3 DNA is TGTGCCAGCAAGGGGGACAGCTCCTATAATTCACCCCTCCACTTT. Protein sequence: CASKGDSSYNSPLHF.

The chain combines TRBV27 with TRBJ2-7, with D hard to call. Germline CDR1 and CDR2: MNHEY and SMNVEV (reference sequence). CDR3 length: 14 amino acids. V lost 3 bases to trimming and J lost 7 bases, with 16 bases between them. CDR3 sequence (DNA): TGTGCCAGCAGTTTCACCCCTCTGAGCTGGGAGCAGTACTTC. This codes for CASSFTPLSWEQYF.

V usage is TRBV19 and J usage is TRBJ2-2; possibly TRBD2 for D (5 bases). CDR3 size: 14 residues. From germline, CDR1 is LNHDA and CDR2 SQIVND (reference sequence). Trimming left V 7 bases short and J 4 bases short, with 13 bases between. CDR3 bases: TGTGCCAGTATGTGGACCGGAGGCACCGGGGAGCTGTTTTTT. It encodes CASMWTGGTGELFF.

The chain employs TRBV12-3 or TRBV12-4 and TRBJ1-1; D is undetermined. V lost 1 base, J lost 3 bases, and 6 bases lay in between. The CDR3 sequence is 13 residues long. Here the CDR3 DNA reads TGTGCCAGCAGTTTAGGCAGTTACACTGAAGCTTTCTTT. This gives the protein CASSLGSYTEAFF.

This clone was seen just once. The chain combines TRBV6-5 with TRBJ2-2, with D perhaps matching TRBD2 (5 bases). The V end was cut by 8 bases, the J end by 0 bases, with 10 bases between. Germline V gives CDR1 MNHEY, CDR2 SVGAGI. This CDR3 has 14 residues. CDR3 DNA: TGTGCCAGCTCCGGGATACCGAACACCGGGGAGCTGTTTTTT. This sequence encodes CASSGIPNTGELFF.

A few counts support this clone. V and J are TRBV6-2 or TRBV6-3 and TRBJ2-7; D gene uncertain. Germline V CDR1 and CDR2: MNHEY, SVGEGT. The CDR3 spans 12 residues. V dropped 6 bases and J dropped 6 bases, with 12 bases sitting between them. The CDR3 loop is CASSSAYFEQYV. CDR3 sequence (DNA): TGTGCCAGCAGCTCCGCGTATTTCGAGCAGTACGTC.

The chain has TRBV28 and TRBJ1-6, with TRBD1 identical over 8 bases. After removal of 2 bases from V and 7 bases from J, the junction contained 4 bases not matched to a gene. Germline V CDR1 and CDR2: MDHEN, SYDVKM. This CDR3 region has 15 residues. CDR3 sequence (DNA): TGTGCCAGCAGTTTAGGAGGACAGGGAAATTCACCCCTCCACTTT. Its protein product is CASSLGGQGNSPLHF. The complete variable domain, with remaining parts taken from reference TRBV28 and TRBJ1-6, reads DVKVTQSSRYLVKRTGEKVFLECVQDMDHENMFWYRQDPGLGLRLIYFSYDVKMKEKGDIPEGYSVSREKKERFSLILESASTNQTSMYLCASSLGGQGNSPLHFGNGTRLTVT.

This clone has just one count. V gene TRBV19 combines with J gene TRBJ2-3; tentative D call: TRBD1 (5 bases). Germline V gene lookup returns CDR1 LNHDA and CDR2 SQIVND (reference sequence). The CDR3 extends over 15 amino acids. The V end lost 4 bases, the J end lost 2 bases, and 13 bases lay between the germline ends. In DNA form, the CDR3 reads TGTGCCAGTAGTACTAACAGGCCTCTCACAGATACGCAGTATTTT. Translating it yields CASSTNRPLTDTQYF.